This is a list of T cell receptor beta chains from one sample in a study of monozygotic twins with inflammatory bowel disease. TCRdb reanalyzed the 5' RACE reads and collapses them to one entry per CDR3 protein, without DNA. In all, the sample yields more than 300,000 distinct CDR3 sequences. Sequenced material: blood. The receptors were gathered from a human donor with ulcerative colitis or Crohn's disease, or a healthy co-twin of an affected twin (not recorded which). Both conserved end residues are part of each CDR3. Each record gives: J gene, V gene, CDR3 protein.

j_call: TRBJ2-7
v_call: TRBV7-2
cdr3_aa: CASSLEAGLYEQYF

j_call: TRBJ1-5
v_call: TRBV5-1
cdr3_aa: CASSLTPDWDRGIQPQHF

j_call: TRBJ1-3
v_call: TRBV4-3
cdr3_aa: CASSQVAGGAPGNTIYF

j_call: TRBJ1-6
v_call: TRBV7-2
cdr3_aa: CASSTRVNNSPLHF

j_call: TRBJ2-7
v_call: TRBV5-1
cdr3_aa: CASSLVGTAYEQYF

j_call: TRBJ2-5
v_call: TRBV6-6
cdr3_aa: CASRRTSFGETQYF

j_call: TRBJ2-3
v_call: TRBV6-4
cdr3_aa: CASSDLAGTDTQYF

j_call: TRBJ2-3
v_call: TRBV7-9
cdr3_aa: CASPAGGSPDTQYF

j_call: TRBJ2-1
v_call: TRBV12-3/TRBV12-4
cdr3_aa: CASTPLAGGRGEQFF

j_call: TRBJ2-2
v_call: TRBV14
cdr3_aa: CASSPLAGGISTGELFF

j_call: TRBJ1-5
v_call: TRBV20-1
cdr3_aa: CSAYSGVYQPQHF

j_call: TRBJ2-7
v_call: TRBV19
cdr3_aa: CASSIDQRSGRPYEQYF

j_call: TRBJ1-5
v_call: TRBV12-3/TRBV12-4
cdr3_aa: CASSWTGGLGQPQHF

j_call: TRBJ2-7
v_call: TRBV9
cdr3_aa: CASSPRPDISTYEQYF

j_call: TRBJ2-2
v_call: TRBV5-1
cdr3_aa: CASFETAPNTGELFF

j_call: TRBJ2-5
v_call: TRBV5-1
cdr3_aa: CASSLEGGHQETQYF

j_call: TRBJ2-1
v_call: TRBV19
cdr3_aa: CASSSTNVGGHNEQFF

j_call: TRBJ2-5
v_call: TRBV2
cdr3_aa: CASSEQGSKKETQYF

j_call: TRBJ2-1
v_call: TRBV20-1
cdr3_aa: CSASGGSGGLNEQFF

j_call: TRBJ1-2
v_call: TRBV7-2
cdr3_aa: CASSPRTGQTSGGYTF

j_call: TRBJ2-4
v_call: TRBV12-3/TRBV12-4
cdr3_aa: CASSLQGGVIQYF

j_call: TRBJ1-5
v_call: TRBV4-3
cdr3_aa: CASSQELRGAQHF

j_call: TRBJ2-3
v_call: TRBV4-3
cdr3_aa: CASRGIGADTQYF

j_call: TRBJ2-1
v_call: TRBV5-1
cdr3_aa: CASSAGNEQFF

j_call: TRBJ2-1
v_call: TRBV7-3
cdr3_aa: CASSQTSGRGEQFF

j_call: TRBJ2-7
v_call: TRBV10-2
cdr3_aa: CASGQGYEQYF

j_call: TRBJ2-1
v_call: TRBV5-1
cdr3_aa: CASSFTPGTADIEQFF

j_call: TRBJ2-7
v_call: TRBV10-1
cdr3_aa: CASTPSAGQGGTYEQYF

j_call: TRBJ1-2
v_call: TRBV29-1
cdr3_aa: CSAPGGRGYTF

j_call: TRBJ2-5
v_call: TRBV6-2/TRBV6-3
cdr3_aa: CASSWGEQETQYF

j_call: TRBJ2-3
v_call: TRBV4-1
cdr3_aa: CASSQQGFADTQYF

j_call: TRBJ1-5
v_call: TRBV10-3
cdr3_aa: CAISESKEAQPQHF

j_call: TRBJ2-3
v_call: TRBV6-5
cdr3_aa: CASTGHDTQYF

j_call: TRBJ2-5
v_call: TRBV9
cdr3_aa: CASSATSYVETQYF

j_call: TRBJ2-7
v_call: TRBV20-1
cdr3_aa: CSAIKLAGWKEQYF

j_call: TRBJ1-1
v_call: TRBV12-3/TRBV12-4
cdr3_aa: CASKDRGNTEAFF

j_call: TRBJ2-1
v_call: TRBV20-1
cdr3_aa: CSAREPDSRSYNEQFF

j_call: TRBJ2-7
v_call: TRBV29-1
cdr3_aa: CSVESGASSLEQYF

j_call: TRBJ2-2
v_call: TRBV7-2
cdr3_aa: CASSLGGTIVLAGELFF

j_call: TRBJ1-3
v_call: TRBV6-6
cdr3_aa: CASNPGQGNTIYF

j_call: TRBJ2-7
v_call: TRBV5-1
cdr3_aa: CASSFTTSARAYEQYF